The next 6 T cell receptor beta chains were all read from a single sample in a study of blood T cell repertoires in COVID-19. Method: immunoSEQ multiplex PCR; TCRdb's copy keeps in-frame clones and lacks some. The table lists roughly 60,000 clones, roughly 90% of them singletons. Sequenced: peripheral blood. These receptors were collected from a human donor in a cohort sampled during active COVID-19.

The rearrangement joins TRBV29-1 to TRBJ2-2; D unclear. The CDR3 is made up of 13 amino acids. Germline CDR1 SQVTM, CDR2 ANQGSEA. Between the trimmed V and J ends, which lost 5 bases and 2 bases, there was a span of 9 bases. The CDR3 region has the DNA TGCAGCGTTCTCCGACACAACACCGGGGAGCTGTTTTTT. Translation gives CSVLRHNTGELFF.

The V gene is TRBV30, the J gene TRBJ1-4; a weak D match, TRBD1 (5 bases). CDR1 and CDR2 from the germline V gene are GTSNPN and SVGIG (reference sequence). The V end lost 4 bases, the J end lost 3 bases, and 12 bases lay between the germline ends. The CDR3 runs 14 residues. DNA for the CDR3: TGTGCCTGGACGCCGCTAGGGGCTAATGAAAAACTGTTTTTT. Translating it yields CAWTPLGANEKLFF.

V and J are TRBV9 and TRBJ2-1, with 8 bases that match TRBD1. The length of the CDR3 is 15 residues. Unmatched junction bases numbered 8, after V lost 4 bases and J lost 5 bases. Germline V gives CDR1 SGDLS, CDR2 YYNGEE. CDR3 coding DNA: TGTGCCAGCAGCTATGGACAGGGTTCAAACAATGAGCAGTTCTTC. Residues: CASSYGQGSNNEQFF.

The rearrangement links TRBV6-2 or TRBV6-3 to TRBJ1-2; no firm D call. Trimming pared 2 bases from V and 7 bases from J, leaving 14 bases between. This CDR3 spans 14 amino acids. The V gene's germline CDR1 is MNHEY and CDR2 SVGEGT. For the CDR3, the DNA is TGTGCCAGCAGTTACACTCACGGGTCGTTTGGCTACACCTTC. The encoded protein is CASSYTHGSFGYTF.

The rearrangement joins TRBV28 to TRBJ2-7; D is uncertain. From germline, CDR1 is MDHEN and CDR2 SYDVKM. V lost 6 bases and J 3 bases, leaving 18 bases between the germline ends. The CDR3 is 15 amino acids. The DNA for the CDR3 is TGTGCCAGCAGCCTACTCGCCGCTGCAGGCTACGAGCAGTACTTC. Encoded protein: CASSLLAAAGYEQYF.

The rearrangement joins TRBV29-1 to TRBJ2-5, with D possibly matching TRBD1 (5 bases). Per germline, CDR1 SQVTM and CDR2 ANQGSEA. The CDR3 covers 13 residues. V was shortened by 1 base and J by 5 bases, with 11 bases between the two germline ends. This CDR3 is CSVEARVVETQYF. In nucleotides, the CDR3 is TGCAGCGTTGAAGCCAGGGTGGTGGAGACCCAGTACTTC.